The sequence of this T cell receptor (beta chain) was determined in a study of cytomegalovirus exposure and HLA in healthy donors. PCR primers comprised 60 Vbeta and 13 Jbeta primers. The data were produced by immunoSEQ multiplex PCR, yet TCRdb's version contains in-frame clones alone and is incomplete. The table shows 150,000 to 200,000 clones, with 75% to 80% occurring only once. Healthy bone marrow donors made up the cohort. Study-level findings and limits: A later analysis by the authors found several of the most significant clusters apparently linked to common viral pathogens. It was reported that TCR beta sequences correctly inferred the HLA-A and HLA-B alleles for most subjects.

Comments on this clone: Its antigen remains unidentified.

CDR1 is MGHRA, CDR2 YSYEKL, per germline. Trimming removed 1 base from V and 4 bases from J; junction bases left unmatched: 7. There are 17 residues in the CDR3. The sequencing input was PBMCs. The receptor was derived from a woman aged 50 to 60 in good health and CMV-seropositive. This chain uses TRBV4-1 with TRBJ2-3; 11 nucleotides agree with TRBD2. CDR3 sequence reads: CASSQVIAGGPSDTQYF. The CDR3 nucleotides are TGCGCCAGCAGCCAAGTCATAGCGGGAGGGCCATCAGATACGCAGTATTTT.